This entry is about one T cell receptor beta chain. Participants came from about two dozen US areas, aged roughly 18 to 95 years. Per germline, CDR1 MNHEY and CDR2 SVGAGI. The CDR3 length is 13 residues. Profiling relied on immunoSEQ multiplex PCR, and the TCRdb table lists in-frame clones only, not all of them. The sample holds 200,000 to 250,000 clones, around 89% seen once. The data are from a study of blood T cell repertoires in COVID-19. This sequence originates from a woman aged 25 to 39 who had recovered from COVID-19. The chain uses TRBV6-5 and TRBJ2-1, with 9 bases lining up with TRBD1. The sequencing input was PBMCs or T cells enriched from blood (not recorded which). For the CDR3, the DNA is TGTGCTCACGGGGACAGGGCGTTCGATGAGCAGTTCTTC. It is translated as CAHGDRAFDEQFF.